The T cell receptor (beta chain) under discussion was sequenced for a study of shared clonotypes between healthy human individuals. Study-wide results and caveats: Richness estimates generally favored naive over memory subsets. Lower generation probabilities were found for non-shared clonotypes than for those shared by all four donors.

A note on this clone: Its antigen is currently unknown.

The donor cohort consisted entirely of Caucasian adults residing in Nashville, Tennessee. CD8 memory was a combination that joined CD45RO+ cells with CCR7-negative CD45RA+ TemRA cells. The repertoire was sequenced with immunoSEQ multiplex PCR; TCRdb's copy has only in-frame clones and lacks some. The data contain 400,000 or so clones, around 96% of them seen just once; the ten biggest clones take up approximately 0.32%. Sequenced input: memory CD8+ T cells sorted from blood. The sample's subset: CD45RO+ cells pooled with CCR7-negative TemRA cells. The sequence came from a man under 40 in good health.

DNA for the CDR3: TGTGCCTGGAGTGGGGCGGCCGTTTCTTCTGAAAAACTGTTTTTT. Translated: CAWSGAAVSSEKLFF. The V and J genes are TRBV30 and TRBJ1-4; D is unresolved. The CDR3 is made up of 15 amino acids. Germline V CDR1 and CDR2: GTSNPN, SVGIG (reference sequence). The germline V and J ends were trimmed by 1 base and 7 bases, with 16 bases remaining between them.